This TCR beta chain was profiled in a study of blood T cell repertoires in COVID-19. Study-wide context: Acute and convalescent COVID-19 samples came from the United States, Italy and Spain.

Enrolled through a virtual design, the participants were between about 18 and 89 years of age and came from about two dozen US areas. As processed by the authors: The authors estimated nucleated cell counts from reference gene primer amplification. The protocol was immunoSEQ multiplex PCR, while the TCRdb copy is restricted to in-frame clones and leaves out a portion. The DNA gave D and trimming, while V, J and clone size come from that table. The table includes around 190,000 clones, more than 75% detected once. V lost 4 bases and J lost 8; bases outside the gene matches: 10. Germline CDR1 and CDR2: SGHTA and FQGNSA. The CDR3 spans 15 residues.

The sample taken for sequencing was PBMCs or T cells enriched from blood (not recorded which). This chain joins TRBV7-2 and TRBJ1-4; 7 bases agree with TRBD1. This TCR was sampled from a woman between 45 and 65 years old with acute COVID-19. The CDR3 reads CASSSPLADREKLFF. CDR3 sequence (DNA): TGTGCCAGCAGCTCCCCATTGGCGGACAGGGAAAAACTGTTTTTT.